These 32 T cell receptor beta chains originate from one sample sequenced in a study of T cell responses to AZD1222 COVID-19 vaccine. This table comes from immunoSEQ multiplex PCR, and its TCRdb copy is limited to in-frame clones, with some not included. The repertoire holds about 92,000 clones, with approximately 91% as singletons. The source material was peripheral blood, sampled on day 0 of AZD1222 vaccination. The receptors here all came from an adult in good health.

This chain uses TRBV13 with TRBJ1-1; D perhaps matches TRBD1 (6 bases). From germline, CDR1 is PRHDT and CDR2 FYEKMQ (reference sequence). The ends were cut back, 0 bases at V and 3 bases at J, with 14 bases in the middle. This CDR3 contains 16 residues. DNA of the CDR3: TGTGCCAGCAGCTTAGGGGTCAGGGGCCGGGACACTGAAGCTTTCTTT. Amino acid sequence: CASSLGVRGRDTEAFF.

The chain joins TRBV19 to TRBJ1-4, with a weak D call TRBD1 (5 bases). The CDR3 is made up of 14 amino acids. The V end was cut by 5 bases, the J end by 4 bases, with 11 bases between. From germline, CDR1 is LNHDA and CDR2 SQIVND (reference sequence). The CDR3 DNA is TGTGCCAGTAGTCCCGGGACCCATAATGAAAAACTGTTTTTT. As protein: CASSPGTHNEKLFF.

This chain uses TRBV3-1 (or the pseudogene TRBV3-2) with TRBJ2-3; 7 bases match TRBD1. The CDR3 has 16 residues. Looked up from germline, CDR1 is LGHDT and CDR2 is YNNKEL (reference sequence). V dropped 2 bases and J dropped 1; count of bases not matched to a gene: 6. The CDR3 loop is CASSQLHQGGTDTQYF. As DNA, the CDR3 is TGTGCCAGCAGCCAACTCCATCAGGGGGGCACAGATACGCAGTATTTT.

The CDR3 sequence is CASSYGDSNEKLFF. The CDR3 DNA sequence: TGTGCCAGCAGTTACGGAGACAGTAATGAAAAACTGTTTTTT. The V call is TRBV6-5, the J call TRBJ1-4; the D gene is possibly TRBD1 (5 bases). The CDR3 covers 14 residues. Germline-derived CDR1 and CDR2 are MNHEY and SVGAGI. V was trimmed by 2 bases and J by 4 bases, leaving 8 bases between them.

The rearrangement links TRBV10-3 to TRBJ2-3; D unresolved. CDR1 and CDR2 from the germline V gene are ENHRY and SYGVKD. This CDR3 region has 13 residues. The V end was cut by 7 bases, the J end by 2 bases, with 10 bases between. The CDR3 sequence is CAINADLTDTQYF. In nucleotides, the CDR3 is TGTGCCATCAATGCAGACCTCACAGATACGCAGTATTTT.

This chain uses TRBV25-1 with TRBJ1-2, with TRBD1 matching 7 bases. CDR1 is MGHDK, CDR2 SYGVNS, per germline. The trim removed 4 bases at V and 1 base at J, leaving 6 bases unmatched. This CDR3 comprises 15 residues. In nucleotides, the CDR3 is TGTGCCAGCAGTGCATACAGGGGTGGTAACTATGGCTACACCTTC. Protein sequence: CASSAYRGGNYGYTF.

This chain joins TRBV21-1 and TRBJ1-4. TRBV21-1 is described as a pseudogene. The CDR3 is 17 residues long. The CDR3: CASSPLPNVATNEKLFF. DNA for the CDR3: TGTGCCAGCAGCCCCCTTCCCAATGTTGCAACTAATGAAAAACTGTTTTTT.

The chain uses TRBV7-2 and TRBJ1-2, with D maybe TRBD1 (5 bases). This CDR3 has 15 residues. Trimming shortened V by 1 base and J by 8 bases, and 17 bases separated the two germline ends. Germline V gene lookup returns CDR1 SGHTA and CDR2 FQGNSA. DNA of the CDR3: TGTGCCAGCAGCTTAGAAGGGTCGGCAGGGCGGGGCTACACCTTC. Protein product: CASSLEGSAGRGYTF.

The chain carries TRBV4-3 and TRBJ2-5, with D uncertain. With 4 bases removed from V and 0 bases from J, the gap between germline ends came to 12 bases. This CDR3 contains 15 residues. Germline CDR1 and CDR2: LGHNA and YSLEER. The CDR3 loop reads CASSRFPKNQETQYF. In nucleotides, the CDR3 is TGCGCCAGCAGCCGATTCCCAAAGAACCAAGAGACCCAGTACTTC.

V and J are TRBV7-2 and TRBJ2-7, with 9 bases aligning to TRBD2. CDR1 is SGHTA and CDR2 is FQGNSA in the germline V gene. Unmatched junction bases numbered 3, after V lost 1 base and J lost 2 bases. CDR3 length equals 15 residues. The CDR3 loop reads CASSLGTSVAYEQYF. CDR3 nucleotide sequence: TGTGCCAGCAGCTTAGGGACTAGCGTAGCCTACGAGCAGTACTTC.

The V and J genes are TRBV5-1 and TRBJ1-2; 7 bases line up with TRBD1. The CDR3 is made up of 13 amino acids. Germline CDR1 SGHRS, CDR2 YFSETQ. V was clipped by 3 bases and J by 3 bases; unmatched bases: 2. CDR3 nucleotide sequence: TGCGCCAGCAGCTCCAGGGGGGACTATGGCTACACCTTC. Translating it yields CASSSRGDYGYTF. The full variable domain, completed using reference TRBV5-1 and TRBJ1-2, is KAGVTQTPRYLIKTRGQQVTLSCSPISGHRSVSWYQQTPGQGLQFLFEYFSETQRNKGNFPGRFSGRQFSNSRSEMNVSTLELGDSALYLCASSSRGDYGYTFGSGTRLTVV.

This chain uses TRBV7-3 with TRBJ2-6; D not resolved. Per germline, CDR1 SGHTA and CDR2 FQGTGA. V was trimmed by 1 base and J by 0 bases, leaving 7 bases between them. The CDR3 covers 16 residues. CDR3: CASSLSFNSGANVLTF. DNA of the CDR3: TGTGCCAGCAGCTTAAGTTTTAACTCTGGGGCCAACGTCCTGACTTTC. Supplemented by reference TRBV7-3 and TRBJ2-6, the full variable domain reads GAGVSQTPSNKVTEKGKYVELRCDPISGHTALYWYRQSLGQGPEFLIYFQGTGAADDSGLPNDRFFAVRPEGSVSTLKIQRTERGDSAVYLCASSLSFNSGANVLTFGAGSRLTVL.

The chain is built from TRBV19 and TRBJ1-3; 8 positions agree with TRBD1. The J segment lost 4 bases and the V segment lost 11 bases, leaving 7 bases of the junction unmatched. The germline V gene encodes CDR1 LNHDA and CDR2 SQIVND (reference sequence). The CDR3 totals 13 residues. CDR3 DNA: TGTGCCGCAGGGGGCGTCTCAGGAAACACCATATATTTT. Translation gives CAAGGVSGNTIYF.

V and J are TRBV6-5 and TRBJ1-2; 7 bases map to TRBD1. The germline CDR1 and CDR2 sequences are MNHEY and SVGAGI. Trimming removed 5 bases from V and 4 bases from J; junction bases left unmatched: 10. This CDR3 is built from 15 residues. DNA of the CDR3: TGTGCCAGCAGTACAACCGGGACAGCCCCCTATGGCTACACCTTC. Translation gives CASSTTGTAPYGYTF.

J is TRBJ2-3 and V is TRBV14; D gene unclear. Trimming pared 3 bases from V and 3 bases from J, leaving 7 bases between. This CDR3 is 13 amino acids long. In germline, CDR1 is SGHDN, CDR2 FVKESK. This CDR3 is CASSHYSTDTQYF. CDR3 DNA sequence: TGTGCCAGCAGCCATTACAGTACAGATACGCAGTATTTT. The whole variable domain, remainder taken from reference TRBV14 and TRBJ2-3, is EAGVTQFPSHSVIEKGQTVTLRCDPISGHDNLYWYRRVMGKEIKFLLHFVKESKQDESGMPNNRFLAERTGGTYSTLKVQPAELEDSGVYFCASSHYSTDTQYFGPGTRLTVL.

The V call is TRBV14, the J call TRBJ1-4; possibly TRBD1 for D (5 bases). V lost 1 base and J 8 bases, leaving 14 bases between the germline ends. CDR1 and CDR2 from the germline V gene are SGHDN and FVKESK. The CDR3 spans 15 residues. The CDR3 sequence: CASSQGGTLWEKLFF. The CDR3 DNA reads TGTGCCAGCAGCCAAGGGGGGACCCTCTGGGAAAAACTGTTTTTT.

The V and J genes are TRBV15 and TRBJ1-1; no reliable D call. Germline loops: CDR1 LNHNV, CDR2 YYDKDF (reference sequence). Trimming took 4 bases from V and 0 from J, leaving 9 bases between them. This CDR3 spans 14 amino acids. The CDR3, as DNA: TGTGCCACCAGCAAGGGCGGAATGAACACTGAAGCTTTCTTT. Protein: CATSKGGMNTEAFF. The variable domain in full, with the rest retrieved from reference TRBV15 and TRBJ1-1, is DAMVIQNPRYQVTQFGKPVTLSCSQTLNHNVMYWYQQKSSQAPKLLFHYYDKDFNNEADTPDNFQSRRPNTSFCFLDIRSPGLGDTAMYLCATSKGGMNTEAFFGQGTRLTVV.

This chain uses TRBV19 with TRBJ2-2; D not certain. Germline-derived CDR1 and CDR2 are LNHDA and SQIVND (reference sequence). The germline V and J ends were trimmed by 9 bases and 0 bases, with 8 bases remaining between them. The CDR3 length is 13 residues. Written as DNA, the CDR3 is TGTGCCAGCAGCAACGCGAACACCGGGGAGCTGTTTTTT. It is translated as CASSNANTGELFF.

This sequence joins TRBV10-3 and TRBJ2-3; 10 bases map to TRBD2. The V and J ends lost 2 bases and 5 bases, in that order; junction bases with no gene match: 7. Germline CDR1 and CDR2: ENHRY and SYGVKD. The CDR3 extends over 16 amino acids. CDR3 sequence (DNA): TGTGCCATCAGTGAGGCCCAGCGGGGGGGGAGAGATACGCAGTATTTT. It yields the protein CAISEAQRGGRDTQYF.

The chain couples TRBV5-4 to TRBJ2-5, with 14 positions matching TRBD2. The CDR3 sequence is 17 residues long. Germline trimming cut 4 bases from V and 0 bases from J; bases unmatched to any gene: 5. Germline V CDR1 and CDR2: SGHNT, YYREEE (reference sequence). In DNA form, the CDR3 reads TGTGCCAGCAGCGGGGGACTAGCGGGGGTTTACCAAGAGACCCAGTACTTC. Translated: CASSGGLAGVYQETQYF.

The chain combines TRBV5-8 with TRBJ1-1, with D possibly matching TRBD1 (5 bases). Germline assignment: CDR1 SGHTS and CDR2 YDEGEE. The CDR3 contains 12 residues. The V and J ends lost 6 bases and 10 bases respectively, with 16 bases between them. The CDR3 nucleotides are TGTGCCAGCACCACCGGCCGGGGCTTAGCTTTCTTT. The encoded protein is CASTTGRGLAFF.

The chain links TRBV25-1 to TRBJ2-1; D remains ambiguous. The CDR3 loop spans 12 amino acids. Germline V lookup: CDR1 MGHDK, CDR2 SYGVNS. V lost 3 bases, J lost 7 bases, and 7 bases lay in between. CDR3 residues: CASSEVQNEQFF. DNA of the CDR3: TGTGCCAGCAGTGAGGTACAGAATGAGCAGTTCTTC.

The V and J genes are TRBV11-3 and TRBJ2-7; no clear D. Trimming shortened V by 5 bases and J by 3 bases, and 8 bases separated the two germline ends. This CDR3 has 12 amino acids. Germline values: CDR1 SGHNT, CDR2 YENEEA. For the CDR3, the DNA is TGTGCCAGCAGCCCAGTCCGCTACGAGCAGTACTTC. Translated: CASSPVRYEQYF. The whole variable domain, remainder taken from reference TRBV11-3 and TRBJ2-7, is EAGVVQSPRYKIIEKKQPVAFWCNPISGHNTLYWYLQNLGQGPELLIRYENEEAVDDSQLPKDRFSAERLKGVDSTLKIQPAELGDSAVYLCASSPVRYEQYFGPGTRLTVT.

The CDR3 spells CASSSGQGWEKLFF. The DNA of the CDR3 is TGTGCCAGCAGTTCCGGACAGGGGTGGGAAAAACTGTTTTTT. This sequence joins TRBV6-5 and TRBJ1-4, with 9 bases aligning to TRBD1. J was trimmed by 8 bases and V by 4 bases; bases with no gene match: 5. The CDR3 runs to 14 residues. Germline CDR1 MNHEY, CDR2 SVGAGI.

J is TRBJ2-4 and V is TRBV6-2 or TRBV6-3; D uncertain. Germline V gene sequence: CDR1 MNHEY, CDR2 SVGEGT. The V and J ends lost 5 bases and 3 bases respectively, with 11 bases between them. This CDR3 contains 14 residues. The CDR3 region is CASSRQEYKNIQYF. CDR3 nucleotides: TGTGCCAGCAGTCGGCAGGAGTACAAAAACATTCAGTACTTC.

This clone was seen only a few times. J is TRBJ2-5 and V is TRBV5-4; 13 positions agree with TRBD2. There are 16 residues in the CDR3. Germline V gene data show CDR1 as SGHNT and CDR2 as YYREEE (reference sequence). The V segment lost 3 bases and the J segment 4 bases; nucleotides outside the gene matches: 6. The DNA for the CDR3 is TGTGCCAGCAGCTCGCTACTAGCGGGGGGGCCAGAGACCCAGTACTTC. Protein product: CASSSLLAGGPETQYF. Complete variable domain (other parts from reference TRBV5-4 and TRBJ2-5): ETGVTQSPTHLIKTRGQQVTLRCSSQSGHNTVSWYQQALGQGPQFIFQYYREEENGRGNFPPRFSGLQFPNYSSELNVNALELDDSALYLCASSSLLAGGPETQYFGPGTRLLVL.

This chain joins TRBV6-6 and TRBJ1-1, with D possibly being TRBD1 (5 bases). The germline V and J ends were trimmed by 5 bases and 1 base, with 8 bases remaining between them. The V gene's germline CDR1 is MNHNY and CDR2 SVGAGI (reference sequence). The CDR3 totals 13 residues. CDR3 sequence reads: CASSRRENTEAFF. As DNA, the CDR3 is TGTGCCAGCAGTCGCAGGGAGAACACTGAAGCTTTCTTT.

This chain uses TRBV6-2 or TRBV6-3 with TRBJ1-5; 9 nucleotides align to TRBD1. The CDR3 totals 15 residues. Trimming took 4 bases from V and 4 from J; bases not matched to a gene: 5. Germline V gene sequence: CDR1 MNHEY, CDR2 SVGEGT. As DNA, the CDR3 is TGTGCCAGCAGTTTGTCACAGGGGGCAAATCAGCCCCAGCATTTT. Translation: CASSLSQGANQPQHF.

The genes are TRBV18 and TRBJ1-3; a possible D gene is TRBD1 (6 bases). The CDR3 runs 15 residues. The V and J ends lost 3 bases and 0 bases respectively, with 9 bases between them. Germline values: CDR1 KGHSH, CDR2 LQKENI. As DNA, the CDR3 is TGTGCCAGCTCACCTACAGGGTACTCTGGAAACACCATATATTTT. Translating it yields CASSPTGYSGNTIYF. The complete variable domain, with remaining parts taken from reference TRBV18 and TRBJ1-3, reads NAGVMQNPRHLVRRRGQEARLRCSPMKGHSHVYWYRQLPEEGLKFMVYLQKENIIDESGMPKERFSAEFPKEGPSILRIQQVVRGDSAAYFCASSPTGYSGNTIYFGEGSWLTVV.

The CDR3 loop reads CASSPRTHGEAFF. In DNA, the CDR3 is TGTGCCAGTAGTCCTAGGACCCATGGTGAAGCTTTCTTT. V is TRBV19 and J is TRBJ1-1; D gene uncertain. With 5 bases removed from V and 7 bases from J, the gap between germline ends came to 14 bases. CDR1 is LNHDA and CDR2 is SQIVND in the germline V gene (reference sequence). This CDR3 is 13 amino acids long.

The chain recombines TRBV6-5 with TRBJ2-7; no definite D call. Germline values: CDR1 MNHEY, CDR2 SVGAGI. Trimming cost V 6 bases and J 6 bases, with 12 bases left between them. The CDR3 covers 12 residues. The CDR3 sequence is CASSPRTGEQYF. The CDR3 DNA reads TGTGCCAGCAGCCCACGGACCGGCGAGCAGTACTTC.

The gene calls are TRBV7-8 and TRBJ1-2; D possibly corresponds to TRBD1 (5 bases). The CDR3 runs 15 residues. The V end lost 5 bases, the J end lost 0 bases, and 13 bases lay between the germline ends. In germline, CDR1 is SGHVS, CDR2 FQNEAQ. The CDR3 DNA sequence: TGTGCCAGCAGCCTAGAATGGACACCTAACTATGGCTACACCTTC. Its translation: CASSLEWTPNYGYTF.